This T cell receptor beta chain was sequenced during a study of blood T cell repertoires in COVID-19 (dated by TCRdb to 2018 to 2020). Study-wide context: Samples from collaborators originated in the United States, Italy and Spain and spanned both the acute and convalescent phases of COVID-19. The material from the prospective study consisted of cDNA or gDNA derived from T cells, B-cell-depleted T cells, or PBMCs. Deeply sampled blood TCRbeta repertoires from subjects exposed to, actively infected with, or recovered from COVID-19 were included in the dataset. A freely available public database, intended as a resource for researchers studying the immune response to SARS-CoV-2, is where the repertoires were released. Samples came from the ongoing ImmuneRACE study (first 160 participants) plus 1,254 subjects from 6 global collaborators. A de-identified subject ID, COVID-19 status, age in years and sex were almost always included in the sample metadata. Where HLA class I and class II types were available, the types were taken from metadata supplied by the sample provider, not from assay-based typing. Results the study describes overall, beyond this receptor: Clinical and demographic metadata were provided uncurated, with the amount varying by source and participant.

Another Seattle source contributed samples from volunteer blood donors who had recovered from COVID-19. Whole blood was collected in K2EDTA tubes by collaborating institutions according to the institutions' own protocols. Collaborator samples were shipped for TCRbeta analysis as frozen whole blood, isolated PBMCs, or DNA extracted from either sample type. The germline V gene provides CDR1 SGHTS and CDR2 YDEGEE. V is reduced by 2 bases and J by 0 bases, leaving a spacing of 10 bases between them. Taken from cysteine to phenylalanine, the CDR3 has 15 residues. Only the CDR3 region is kept as DNA, spanning 45 bases read in frame from base 1. Concerning this clone itself: Its specific antigen is unknown. No base quality values were provided; no much bigger clone lies one nucleotide off.

TCRbeta CDR3 regions were amplified from genomic DNA by means of the immunoSEQ Assay, a bias-controlled multiplex PCR. The authors' analysis ran thus. Nucleated cell counts per sample were estimated from amplification of reference gene primers within the assay. Sequence reads were collapsed and filtered to measure the absolute abundance of every unique TCRbeta CDR3 rearrangement. For each sample, productive Simpson clonality was calculated as the square root of Simpson's diversity index over productive rearrangements. Drawn from immuneACCESS, this table holds only the in-frame rearrangements with V and J called that TCRdb kept. Clones are partly lost; checked studies trace under half to an unresolved V gene and leave the rest unexplained. V, J and clone size are those of that table, while D and trimming were read from the DNA. The sample table contains roughly 180,000 clones; only one count was recorded for over 75% of them. Approximately 1.1% of the sample is held by the ten biggest clonotypes.

The chain joins TRBV5-8 to TRBJ2-3; the D gene is possibly TRBD2, with 5 bases matching. The sequence was collected from a man between 60 and 75 years old who had recovered from COVID-19. Sequencing was performed on peripheral blood. Read as DNA, the sequence is TGTGCCAGCAGCTTTGGCGGACTCAGCACAGATACGCAGTATTTT. Its product reads: CASSFGGLSTDTQYF. Reference TRBV5-8 and TRBJ2-3 proteins supply the regions before and after the CDR3; the full variable domain is: EAGVTQSPTHLIKTRGQQATLRCSPISGHTSVYWYQQALGLGLQFLLWYDEGEERNRGNFPPRFSGRQFPNYSSELNVNALELEDSALYLCASSFGGLSTDTQYFGPGTRLTVL.